These 24 T cell receptor beta chains were sequenced from one sample in a study of human T cells and chemical hapten exposure. The time point is: patch test 1, 2 weeks after DPC sensitization. Treatment reported: therapeutic diphenylcyclopropenone sensitization with weekly scalp DPC. MiXCR, run by TCRdb on the RACE reads, gives a single entry per CDR3 protein. The sample lists 340,000 or so distinct CDR3 sequences, around 7% occurring once. The source material was whole blood, sampled in connection with sensitization to the hapten diphenylcyclopropenone (DPC). The source of these receptors is a woman in her late teens or twenties with alopecia areata. Some clones in this sample may be carry-over from other donors' samples.

This clonotype came up a few times. V is TRBV7-6 and J is TRBJ2-3; TRBD2 matches 8 bases. The CDR3 is 17 amino acids. V dropped 2 bases and J dropped 4; count of bases not matched to a gene: 11. The germline V gene encodes CDR1 SGHVS and CDR2 FNYEAQ. As DNA, the CDR3 is TGTGCCAGCAGCTTATTGTTCCGGGGGGGTCAGTCAGATACGCAGTATTTT. As protein: CASSLLFRGGQSDTQYF. Full variable domain (missing parts from reference TRBV7-6 and TRBJ2-3): GAGVSQSPRYKVTKRGQDVALRCDPISGHVSLYWYRQALGQGPEFLTYFNYEAQQDKSGLPNDRFSAERPEGSISTLTIQRTEQRDSAMYRCASSLLFRGGQSDTQYFGPGTRLTVL.

The chain joins TRBV11-2 to TRBJ1-2; D may be TRBD1 (5 bases). This CDR3 spans 15 amino acids. Trimming stripped 4 bases from V and 0 bases from J, with 12 bases between. Germline V gives CDR1 SGHAT, CDR2 FQNNGV. CDR3 sequence: CASSSLRGSNYGYTF. CDR3 DNA sequence: TGTGCCAGCAGCTCTCTCCGGGGGTCTAACTATGGCTACACCTTC.

The chain carries TRBV29-1 and TRBJ2-1; 13 bases agree with TRBD2. This CDR3 is built from 15 residues. Germline V lookup: CDR1 SQVTM, CDR2 ANQGSEA. V lost 3 bases and J lost 3; bases outside the gene matches: 2. Here the CDR3 DNA reads TGCAGCGTTGAGACTAGCGGGGGGATCTACAATGAGCAGTTCTTC. Protein: CSVETSGGIYNEQFF.

This chain links TRBV6-5 with TRBJ1-3, with no clear D. The CDR3 covers 15 residues. V was shortened by 6 bases and J by 0 bases, with 12 bases between the two germline ends. Looked up from germline, CDR1 is MNHEY and CDR2 is SVGAGI. CDR3 nucleotide sequence: TGTGCCAGCAGCTCCGTCGTGGCCTCTGGAAACACCATATATTTT. Translated, it gives CASSSVVASGNTIYF.

This clonotype was seen more than once but under ten times. The chain combines TRBV3-1 with TRBJ1-5; D unclear. Between the trimmed V and J ends, which lost 0 bases and 4 bases, there was a span of 10 bases. This CDR3 has 15 residues. The germline V gene has CDR1 LGHDT and CDR2 YNNKEL (reference sequence). The CDR3: CASSQDVGGNQPQHF. The CDR3 nucleotides are TGTGCCAGCAGCCAAGACGTCGGTGGGAATCAGCCCCAGCATTTT.

This clonotype has more than one count but fewer than ten. V is TRBV12-3 or TRBV12-4 and J is TRBJ1-2; D is ambiguous. The V end was cut by 6 bases, the J end by 7 bases, with 9 bases between. The CDR3 loop spans 11 amino acids. The CDR3 bases are TGTGCCAGCAGCTATGCGGGTGGCTACACCTTC. As protein: CASSYAGGYTF.

The sample holds many counts of this clonotype. This rearrangement joins TRBV12-3 or TRBV12-4 to TRBJ2-5; 8 bases match TRBD2. The CDR3 runs to 14 residues. After removal of 3 bases from V and 2 bases from J, the junction contained 2 bases not matched to a gene. The CDR3 region is CASSFGGGQETQYF. The CDR3 DNA is TGTGCCAGCAGTTTCGGGGGGGGGCAAGAGACCCAGTACTTC.

This clonotype came up a few times. J is TRBJ2-3 and V is TRBV5-4; no definite D call. Germline V gives CDR1 SGHNT, CDR2 YYREEE (reference sequence). The CDR3 sequence is 12 residues long. The germline V and J ends were trimmed by 2 bases and 7 bases, with 8 bases remaining between them. The CDR3 nucleotides are TGTGCCAGCAGCTTAGGAGATTATACGCAGTATTTT. It translates to CASSLGDYTQYF.

This clonotype was counted many times. The rearrangement uses TRBV5-5 and TRBJ2-3; either TRBD1 or TRBD2 may fit D (5 bases each). Trimming left V 4 bases short and J 1 base short, with 13 bases between. Germline loops: CDR1 SGHKS, CDR2 YYEKEE (reference sequence). The CDR3 runs to 15 residues. The DNA for the CDR3 is TGTGCCAGCAGCCACGGGGCCGGAGGCACAGATACGCAGTATTTT. Translating it yields CASSHGAGGTDTQYF.

This clonotype was seen at least ten times. The junction departs from germline at one end; a sequencing error may be responsible. V gene TRBV25-1 combines with J gene TRBJ2-7, with unresolved D. CDR3 length: 11 residues. The germline V gene encodes CDR1 MGHDK and CDR2 SYGVNS. The CDR3 reads CASSTPRHLNF. For the CDR3, the DNA is TGTGCCAGCAGTACCCCCCGGCACCTGAATTTC.

The genes are TRBV5-1 and TRBJ2-1; 7 nucleotides line up with TRBD1. This CDR3 region has 13 residues. The trim removed 4 bases at V and 4 bases at J, leaving 2 bases unmatched. CDR1 and CDR2 from the germline V gene are SGHRS and YFSETQ. Here the CDR3 DNA reads TGCGCCAGCAGCGGGGACAGTTACAATGAGCAGTTCTTC. Its translation is CASSGDSYNEQFF.

This clonotype has ten or more counts. The rearrangement uses TRBV7-2 and TRBJ2-4; D is ambiguous. The germline CDR1 and CDR2 sequences are SGHTA and FQGNSA. CDR3 length equals 13 residues. V was cut by 2 bases and J by 8 bases, with 10 bases left in between. The CDR3 region has the DNA TGTGCCAGCAGCTTATCTCGTTTAGACATTCAGTACTTC. Protein: CASSLSRLDIQYF.

The V gene is TRBV27, the J gene TRBJ1-2; 12 bases line up with TRBD1. The CDR3 totals 20 residues. Germline V lookup: CDR1 MNHEY, CDR2 SMNVEV (reference sequence). With V trimmed by 6 bases and J by 2 bases, 19 bases remained unmatched. As DNA, the CDR3 is TGTGCCAGCAGGAAACTCCGGGACAGGGGGCTGGCGGTGATAAACTATGGCTACACCTTC. Encoded protein: CASRKLRDRGLAVINYGYTF.

This clonotype was counted many times. The rearrangement uses TRBV6-2 or TRBV6-3 and TRBJ2-3; 9 bases line up with TRBD2. The length of the CDR3 is 15 residues. The germline V gene encodes CDR1 MNHEY and CDR2 SVGEGT. J was trimmed by 1 base and V by 4 bases; bases with no gene match: 3. The CDR3 DNA reads TGTGCCAGCAGTTTAGCGGGGGCCCGCACAGATACGCAGTATTTT. This gives the protein CASSLAGARTDTQYF.

This clonotype has only a few counts. The V gene is TRBV28, the J gene TRBJ2-7, with 10 positions matching TRBD1. The J segment lost 5 bases and the V segment lost 8 bases, leaving 12 bases of the junction unmatched. The CDR3 totals 15 residues. Per germline, CDR1 MDHEN and CDR2 SYDVKM. The CDR3 DNA sequence: TGTGCCAGCTATCCCGACGACAGGGGGCCCAACGAGCAGTACTTC. Amino acids: CASYPDDRGPNEQYF.

This clonotype was counted many times. The rearrangement links TRBV4-2 to TRBJ2-3; D is possibly TRBD2 (6 bases). Germline assignment: CDR1 LGHNA and CDR2 YNFKEQ. Between the trimmed V and J ends, which lost 4 bases and 5 bases, there was a span of 10 bases. The CDR3 contains 13 residues. CDR3 DNA: TGTGCCAGCAGCCGTCGACTAGAAGATACGCAGTATTTT. This gives the protein CASSRRLEDTQYF.

The rearrangement links TRBV2 to TRBJ1-6; D perhaps matches TRBD1 (5 bases). Trimming cost V 6 bases and J 7 bases, with 16 bases left between them. Germline assignment: CDR1 SNHLY and CDR2 FYNNEI. This CDR3 region has 15 residues. The CDR3 DNA is TGTGCCAGCAGACCTAACAGGTCTGGAAATTCACCCCTCCACTTT. This codes for CASRPNRSGNSPLHF.

The rearrangement joins TRBV6-2 or TRBV6-3 to TRBJ2-1; tentative D call: TRBD2 (7 bases). CDR1 is MNHEY, CDR2 SVGEGT, per germline. Trimming left V 5 bases short and J 2 bases short, with 16 bases between. The CDR3 spans 16 residues. The CDR3 reads CASSNFGGPPYNEQFF. CDR3 DNA sequence: TGTGCCAGCAGTAATTTCGGGGGGCCCCCCTACAATGAGCAGTTCTTC.

This clonotype has at least ten counts. This sequence joins TRBV6-2 or TRBV6-3 and TRBJ2-3; possible D gene TRBD1, 5 bases. Germline assignment: CDR1 MNHEY and CDR2 SVGEGT. This CDR3 contains 14 residues. V lost 6 bases and J lost 0, with 10 bases in between. This chain's CDR3 is CASRWTSSTDTQYF. CDR3 DNA: TGTGCCAGCAGATGGACATCTAGCACAGATACGCAGTATTTT.

The table lists this clonotype with a few counts. The CDR3 sequence: CASSLDRRPTGELFF. Written as DNA, the CDR3 is TGTGCCAGCAGCTTGGACAGGAGACCCACCGGGGAGCTGTTTTTT. The chain uses TRBV7-8 and TRBJ2-2; TRBD1 agrees at 7 bases. Per germline, CDR1 SGHVS and CDR2 FQNEAQ. The CDR3 sequence is 15 residues long. V lost 3 bases to trimming and J lost 4 bases; unmatched junction nucleotides: 5.

This clonotype was seen at least ten times. The CDR3 nucleotides are TGTGCCAGCCGACAGATTGCCTATGGCTACACCTTC. This encodes CASRQIAYGYTF. The V gene is TRBV6-6, the J gene TRBJ1-2, with D possibly TRBD1 on 5 matching bases. Germline V CDR1 and CDR2: MNHNY, SVGAGI (reference sequence). The CDR3 runs 12 residues. V gave up 8 bases and J gave up 4 bases, with 11 bases separating them.

This clonotype was detected many times. This rearrangement joins TRBV7-2 to TRBJ1-5; the D is unclear. Germline lookup yields CDR1 SGHTA and CDR2 FQGNSA. The CDR3 has 12 residues. V was clipped by 1 base and J by 9 bases, with 7 bases between them. The CDR3 here is CASSLDRGPQHF. The CDR3, as DNA: TGTGCCAGCAGCTTAGATCGGGGGCCCCAGCATTTT.

V gene TRBV28 combines with J gene TRBJ1-5; D is undetermined. In germline, CDR1 is MDHEN, CDR2 SYDVKM. Between the trimmed V and J ends, which lost 6 bases and 0 bases, there was a span of 15 bases. The CDR3 length is 16 residues. The CDR3 region is CASSLTVVYSNQPQHF. CDR3 coding DNA: TGTGCCAGCAGCCTCACAGTAGTATATAGCAATCAGCCCCAGCATTTT.

This clonotype was observed many times. The V gene is TRBV15, the J gene TRBJ2-6, with 7 positions matching TRBD2. CDR1 is LNHNV, CDR2 YYDKDF, per germline (reference sequence). V shed 0 bases and J 4 bases; nucleotides not matched to a gene: 6. CDR3 size: 17 residues. The CDR3 nucleotides are TGTGCCACCAGCAGAGAATACCGGGGGGACGGGGCCAACGTCCTGACTTTC. This codes for CATSREYRGDGANVLTF.